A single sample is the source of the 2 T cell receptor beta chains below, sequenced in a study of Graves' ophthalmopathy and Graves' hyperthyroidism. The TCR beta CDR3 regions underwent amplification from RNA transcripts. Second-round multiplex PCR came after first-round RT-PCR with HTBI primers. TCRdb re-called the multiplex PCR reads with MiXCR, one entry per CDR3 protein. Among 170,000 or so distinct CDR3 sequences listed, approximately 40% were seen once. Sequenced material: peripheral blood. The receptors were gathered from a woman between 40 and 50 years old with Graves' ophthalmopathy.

The CDR3 bases are TGTGCCACAAAAGGACAAGGGGAGACCCAGTACTTC. The encoded protein is CATKGQGETQYF. The chain uses TRBV15 and TRBJ2-5; D possibly corresponds to TRBD1 (5 bases). V lost 9 bases and J lost 5, with 13 bases in between. CDR1 and CDR2 from the germline V gene are LNHNV and YYDKDF (reference sequence). This CDR3 contains 12 residues.

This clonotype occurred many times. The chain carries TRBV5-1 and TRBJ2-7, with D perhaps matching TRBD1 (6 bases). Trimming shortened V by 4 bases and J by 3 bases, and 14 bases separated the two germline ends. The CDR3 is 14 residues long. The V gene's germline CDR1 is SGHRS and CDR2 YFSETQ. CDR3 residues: CASSPPDRDYEQYF. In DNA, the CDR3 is TGCGCCAGCAGCCCGCCGGACAGAGACTACGAGCAGTACTTC.